One sample yielded the 7 T cell receptor beta chains listed below, sequenced in a study of CD8+ T cells in alopecia areata. The treatment is: oral pan-JAK inhibitor, 5-10 mg twice daily. cDNA reverse transcribed from extracted RNA served as the sequencing template. Assay used: immunoSEQ multiplex PCR; TCRdb lists only in-frame clones, some missing. The sample has fewer than 150,000 clones; 80% to 90% are singletons. The sample was CD8+ T cells sorted from blood, taken at week 4, from a patient treated with tofacitinib. The receptors were gathered from a human donor with alopecia areata.

CDR3 nucleotides: TGTGCCTCCGGTGGGACTAGCCGCCACAATGAGCAGTTCTTC. Its protein product is CASGGTSRHNEQFF. The rearrangement uses TRBV25-1 and TRBJ2-1, with 9 nucleotides matching TRBD2. The CDR3 is made up of 14 amino acids. V shed 11 bases and J 5 bases; nucleotides not matched to a gene: 10. CDR1 MGHDK and CDR2 SYGVNS come from the germline V gene.

This clone has only one observation. V and J are TRBV25-1 and TRBJ2-3; perhaps D is TRBD1 or TRBD2 (6 bases each). The V gene's germline CDR1 is MGHDK and CDR2 SYGVNS. Trimming shortened V by 7 bases and J by 4 bases, and 15 bases separated the two germline ends. This CDR3 comprises 14 residues. The CDR3 protein is CASIQGGPADTQYF. The CDR3 coding sequence is TGTGCCAGCATACAGGGAGGCCCCGCAGATACGCAGTATTTT.

The chain joins TRBV29-1 to TRBJ2-1; 10 bases match TRBD2. The J segment lost 10 bases and the V segment lost 7 bases, leaving 7 bases of the junction unmatched. The germline gives CDR1 SQVTM, CDR2 ANQGSEA. The CDR3 has 12 amino acids. CDR3 in amino acids: CSGSGGTGEQFF. The DNA of the CDR3 is TGCAGCGGTAGCGGGGGGACGGGCGAGCAGTTCTTC.

The chain carries TRBV23-1 and TRBJ2-1; perhaps TRBD1 as D (5 bases). TRBV23-1 is reported as an ORF; its role is uncertain. The CDR3 has 17 residues. V gave up 1 base and J gave up 2 bases, with 15 bases separating them. The CDR3 loop reads CASSQLLSRDTYNEQFF. The CDR3 coding sequence is TGCGCCAGCAGTCAATTATTGTCCAGGGATACCTACAATGAGCAGTTCTTC.

The chain carries TRBV30 and TRBJ1-2; a possible D gene is TRBD1 (5 bases). The V end lost 2 bases, the J end lost 4 bases, and 14 bases lay between the germline ends. The CDR3 contains 14 residues. Germline CDR1 reads GTSNPN; CDR2 reads SVGIG (reference sequence). CDR3 nucleotide sequence: TGTGCCTGGAGTAGGGGTGGGGCAGGCTATGGCTACACCTTC. It translates to CAWSRGGAGYGYTF.

This chain joins TRBV7-9 and TRBJ2-2; the match to TRBD2 covers 7 bases. After removal of 5 bases from V and 4 bases from J, the junction contained 16 bases not matched to a gene. The CDR3 spans 18 residues. Germline CDR1 and CDR2: SEHNR and FQNEAQ (reference sequence). CDR3 sequence reads: CASSPGTTRSIITGELFF. The DNA of the CDR3 is TGTGCCAGCAGCCCCGGGACTACTAGAAGTATCATCACCGGGGAGCTGTTTTTT. Variable domain in full (rest from reference TRBV7-9 and TRBJ2-2): DTGVSQNPRHKITKRGQNVTFRCDPISEHNRLYWYRQTLGQGPEFLTYFQNEAQLEKSRLLSDRFSAERPKGSFSTLEIQRTEQGDSAMYLCASSPGTTRSIITGELFFGEGSRLTVL.

The chain recombines TRBV7-9 with TRBJ2-7, with a possible D match to TRBD1 (5 bases). The CDR3 runs 14 residues. In germline, CDR1 is SEHNR, CDR2 FQNEAQ (reference sequence). With 1 base removed from V and 6 bases from J, the gap between germline ends came to 13 bases. The CDR3 reads CASSLESGSSEQYF. CDR3 nucleotide sequence: TGTGCCAGCAGCTTAGAATCAGGGTCGAGCGAGCAGTACTTC.